This entry concerns a single T cell receptor beta chain. The data were obtained in a study of blood T cell repertoires in COVID-19. As for the study in general: The United States, Italy and Spain provided the acute and convalescent COVID-19 samples.

This CDR3 region has 14 residues. Methods used by the authors: Nucleated cell number was recorded as an estimate derived from reference gene primer amplification. Sequencing was performed with immunoSEQ multiplex PCR; in TCRdb, only in-frame clones are kept and a portion is missing. V and J calls and clone size follow that table, whereas D and trimming were derived from the DNA. This table has some 31,000 clones, roughly 91% appearing once. The clonotype was recovered from a man between 65 and 85 years old with active COVID-19. The genes are TRBV21-1 and TRBJ2-7; the DNA was not used to check the table's D call, TRBD2. TRBV21-1 is a listed pseudogene. The sequenced sample consisted of peripheral blood. The CDR3 here is CATPVAGGPYEQYF. CDR3 bases: TGTGCCACACCAGTAGCGGGAGGGCCCTACGAGCAGTACTTC.